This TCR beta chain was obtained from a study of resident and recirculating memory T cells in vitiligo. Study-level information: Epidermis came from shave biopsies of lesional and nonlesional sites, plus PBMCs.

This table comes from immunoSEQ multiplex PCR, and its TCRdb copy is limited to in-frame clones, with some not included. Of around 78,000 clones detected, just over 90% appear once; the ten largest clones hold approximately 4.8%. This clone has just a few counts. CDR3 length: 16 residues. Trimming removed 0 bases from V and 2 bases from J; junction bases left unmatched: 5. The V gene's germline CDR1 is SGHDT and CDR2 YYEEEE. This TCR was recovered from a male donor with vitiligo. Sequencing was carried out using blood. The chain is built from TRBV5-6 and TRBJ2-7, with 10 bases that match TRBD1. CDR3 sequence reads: CASSLGGTGAPYEQYF. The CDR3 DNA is TGTGCCAGCAGCTTGGGAGGGACAGGGGCCCCCTACGAGCAGTACTTC.